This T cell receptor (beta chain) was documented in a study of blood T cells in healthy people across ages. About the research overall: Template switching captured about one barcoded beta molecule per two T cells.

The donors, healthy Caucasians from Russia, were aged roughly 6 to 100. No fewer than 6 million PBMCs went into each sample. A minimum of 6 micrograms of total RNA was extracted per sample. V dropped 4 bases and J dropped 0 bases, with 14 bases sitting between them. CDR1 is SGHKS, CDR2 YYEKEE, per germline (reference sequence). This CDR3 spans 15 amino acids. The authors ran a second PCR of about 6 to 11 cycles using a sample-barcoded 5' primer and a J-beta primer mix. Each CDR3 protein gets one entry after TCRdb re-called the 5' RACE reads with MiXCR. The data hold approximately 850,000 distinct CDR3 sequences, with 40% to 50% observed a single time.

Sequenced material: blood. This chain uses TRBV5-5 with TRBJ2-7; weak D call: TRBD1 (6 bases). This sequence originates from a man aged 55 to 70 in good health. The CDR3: CASSRRQEPSYEQYF. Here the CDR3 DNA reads TGTGCCAGCAGCCGTCGACAGGAACCCTCCTACGAGCAGTACTTC.